The 21 T cell receptor beta chains reported below all come from one sample, sequenced in a study of T cell responses to AZD1222 COVID-19 vaccine. Produced via immunoSEQ multiplex PCR; TCRdb's table is partial and in-frame only. There are 89,000 or so clones in the sample; 80% to 90% occur only once, and 15% to 20% lies in the top ten. The material sequenced was peripheral blood, taken on day 0 of AZD1222 vaccination. These TCRs come from an adult in good health.

Here the CDR3 DNA reads TGCGCCAGCAGCCAAGATCCTGGGACAGGGTATGGCTACACCTTC. Protein product: CASSQDPGTGYGYTF. The genes are TRBV4-1 and TRBJ1-2; 9 positions agree with TRBD1. The CDR3 contains 15 residues. With 0 bases clipped from V and 5 bases from J, the junction kept 4 bases outside the gene matches. CDR1 and CDR2 from the germline V gene are MGHRA and YSYEKL.

This chain joins TRBV7-9 and TRBJ1-4; D not resolved. The CDR3 consists of 13 residues. Trimming shortened V by 6 bases and J by 7 bases, and 12 bases separated the two germline ends. Germline-derived CDR1 and CDR2 are SEHNR and FQNEAQ (reference sequence). This CDR3 is CASSPLAVEKLFF. CDR3 bases: TGTGCCAGCAGTCCTTTGGCAGTTGAAAAACTGTTTTTT.

Written as DNA, the CDR3 is TGTGCCAGCACCTCTACCGGGGTTGTGGAAAAACTGTTTTTT. Protein sequence: CASTSTGVVEKLFF. The chain combines TRBV7-9 with TRBJ1-4; D gene unclear. V was clipped by 7 bases and J by 8 bases, with 17 bases between them. The CDR3 spans 14 residues. Germline CDR1 and CDR2: SEHNR and FQNEAQ (reference sequence).

The sample holds one count of this clone. This chain links TRBV28 with TRBJ1-3; D not certain. CDR3 length: 17 amino acids. Trimming removed 1 base at V and 0 bases at J, with 13 bases between. The germline V gene has CDR1 MDHEN and CDR2 SYDVKM. CDR3: CASSLLPRIRSGNTIYF. CDR3 nucleotides: TGTGCCAGCAGTTTATTACCGCGTATCCGCTCTGGAAACACCATATATTTT.

The chain links TRBV5-6 to TRBJ2-2; possible D gene TRBD1, 6 bases. This CDR3 is built from 15 residues. Trimming left V 9 bases short and J 4 bases short, with 19 bases between. Germline V gene data show CDR1 as SGHDT and CDR2 as YYEEEE. This CDR3 reads CATGPQGWGTGELFF. CDR3 DNA: TGTGCCACGGGACCCCAGGGGTGGGGCACCGGGGAGCTGTTTTTT.

The chain carries TRBV2 and TRBJ2-3; TRBD1 matches 9 bases. Unmatched junction bases numbered 11, after V lost 6 bases and J lost 1 base. This CDR3 comprises 17 residues. Germline assignment: CDR1 SNHLY and CDR2 FYNNEI. This chain's CDR3 is CASRTWTGVWGTDTQYF. The CDR3 DNA reads TGTGCCAGCAGGACGTGGACAGGGGTTTGGGGCACAGATACGCAGTATTTT.

The chain recombines TRBV2 with TRBJ1-1, with D uncertain. This CDR3 contains 15 residues. In germline, CDR1 is SNHLY, CDR2 FYNNEI. V was pared by 7 bases and J by 9 bases, with 24 bases between. In DNA form, the CDR3 reads TGTGCCAGCACCCGAAGTGTCGGCCCGAGGAACCAAGCTTTCTTT. This gives the protein CASTRSVGPRNQAFF.

The chain couples TRBV7-2 to TRBJ2-3; TRBD2 matches at 9 bases. Germline-derived CDR1 and CDR2 are SGHTA and FQGNSA. V lost 2 bases and J lost 4; bases outside the gene matches: 7. CDR3 length equals 16 residues. The CDR3 coding sequence is TGTGCCAGCAGCTTATTGGCGGGAGGGCGGGCAGATACGCAGTATTTT. It specifies CASSLLAGGRADTQYF.

The V and J genes are TRBV20-1 and TRBJ1-1; D call uncertain. This CDR3 comprises 14 residues. Trimming removed 3 bases from V and 3 bases from J, with 14 bases in between. Germline V gene data show CDR1 as DFQATT and CDR2 as SNEGSKA (reference sequence). The CDR3 here is CSASGADIDTEAFF. The CDR3 region has the DNA TGCAGTGCTAGTGGTGCAGATATAGACACTGAAGCTTTCTTT.

This chain joins TRBV7-9 and TRBJ2-3; TRBD2 matches at 10 bases. Trimming took 1 base from V and 2 from J; bases not matched to a gene: 3. This CDR3 is built from 16 residues. Germline V lookup: CDR1 SEHNR, CDR2 FQNEAQ (reference sequence). CDR3 coding DNA: TGTGCCAGCAGCTTAGAAAGCGGGAGGGCCACAGATACGCAGTATTTT. This encodes CASSLESGRATDTQYF.

The chain has TRBV14 and TRBJ1-2; D not resolved. Looked up from germline, CDR1 is SGHDN and CDR2 is FVKESK. The ends were cut back, 4 bases at V and 1 base at J, with 4 bases in the middle. This CDR3 contains 12 residues. In DNA, the CDR3 is TGTGCCAGCAGCCCACATAACTATGGCTACACCTTC. Its protein product is CASSPHNYGYTF.

The chain links TRBV19 to TRBJ2-4, with no clear D. The CDR3 is made up of 14 amino acids. V was trimmed by 1 base and J by 7 bases, leaving 11 bases between them. CDR1 LNHDA and CDR2 SQIVND come from the germline V gene (reference sequence). CDR3 nucleotide sequence: TGTGCCAGTAGTATAGCCAGCGCGGAGAACATTCAGTACTTC. This sequence encodes CASSIASAENIQYF.

The V call is TRBV7-2, the J call TRBJ2-4, with a tentative D call TRBD2 (5 bases). Germline loops: CDR1 SGHTA, CDR2 FQGNSA. This CDR3 has 18 amino acids. With 6 bases removed from V and 0 bases from J, the gap between germline ends came to 21 bases. The chain's CDR3 is CASSLANSLILAKNIQYF. The CDR3 DNA is TGTGCCAGCAGTCTAGCAAACTCACTAATACTAGCCAAAAACATTCAGTACTTC.

The CDR3 nucleotides are TGTGCCAGCAGCTTGATAGGGGTGAATGAGCAGTTCTTC. Translation: CASSLIGVNEQFF. The chain carries TRBV11-3 and TRBJ2-1; perhaps TRBD1 as D (5 bases). V was trimmed by 3 bases and J by 7 bases, leaving 10 bases between them. Germline assignment: CDR1 SGHNT and CDR2 YENEEA. CDR3 length equals 13 residues.

In this sample, this clone turned up once. This chain uses TRBV7-8 with TRBJ2-1; maybe TRBD1 (6 bases). Germline values: CDR1 SGHVS, CDR2 FQNEAQ. The V and J ends lost 8 bases and 8 bases respectively, with 19 bases between them. The CDR3 consists of 14 residues. Written as DNA, the CDR3 is TGTGCCAGCTCCCCAGGGGCAGGGGCGTATGAGCAGTTCTTC. This gives the protein CASSPGAGAYEQFF.

The J gene is TRBJ1-2, the V gene TRBV27; tentatively, D is TRBD1 (5 bases). The CDR3 is made up of 13 amino acids. Germline V gene data show CDR1 as MNHEY and CDR2 as SMNVEV (reference sequence). The V end was cut by 3 bases, the J end by 4 bases, with 9 bases between. In DNA, the CDR3 is TGTGCCAGCAGTTTGGAGGGGCCCTATGGCTACACCTTC. Protein: CASSLEGPYGYTF.

By share, this clone ranks as medium-sized. This rearrangement joins TRBV4-1 to TRBJ2-2, with TRBD2 identical over 7 bases. The ends lost 0 bases at V and 4 bases at J; junction bases unmatched: 8. The CDR3 has 17 residues. Germline V lookup: CDR1 MGHRA, CDR2 YSYEKL. DNA of the CDR3: TGCGCCAGCAGCCAAGATCGTACCGGGAGGTCCACCGGGGAGCTGTTTTTT. Its protein product is CASSQDRTGRSTGELFF.

The chain uses TRBV18 and TRBJ1-1; 9 bases fit TRBD1. Germline V gene sequence: CDR1 KGHSH, CDR2 LQKENI. The CDR3 extends over 18 amino acids. The J segment lost 3 bases and the V segment lost 2 bases, leaving 13 bases of the junction unmatched. The CDR3 loop reads CASSPRDQFRQGDTEAFF. The CDR3 region has the DNA TGTGCCAGCTCACCAAGGGACCAATTTCGACAGGGGGACACTGAAGCTTTCTTT. The full variable domain, its missing parts supplied by reference TRBV18 and TRBJ1-1, is NAGVMQNPRHLVRRRGQEARLRCSPMKGHSHVYWYRQLPEEGLKFMVYLQKENIIDESGMPKERFSAEFPKEGPSILRIQQVVRGDSAAYFCASSPRDQFRQGDTEAFFGQGTRLTVV.

J is TRBJ2-3 and V is TRBV7-9; tentatively, D is TRBD1 or TRBD2 (5 bases each). V lost 3 bases to trimming and J lost 2 bases, with 9 bases between them. Germline CDR1 is SEHNR and CDR2 is FQNEAQ (reference sequence). The CDR3 has 14 residues. DNA for the CDR3: TGTGCCAGCAGCTTGCAGGGAGCCACAGATACGCAGTATTTT. Translating it yields CASSLQGATDTQYF.

The V call is TRBV18, the J call TRBJ2-2; 8 bases match TRBD1. J gave up 4 bases and V 3 bases, and 10 bases lay outside the gene matches. This CDR3 is 17 amino acids long. Per germline, CDR1 KGHSH and CDR2 LQKENI. CDR3: CASSPLLGQVATGELFF. In DNA, the CDR3 is TGTGCCAGCTCACCCCTTCTGGGACAGGTGGCCACCGGGGAGCTGTTTTTT.

This clone was observed a single time. The rearrangement joins TRBV3-1 (or the pseudogene TRBV3-2) to TRBJ2-1; no definite D call. The germline V gene has CDR1 LGHDT and CDR2 YNNKEL (reference sequence). There are 15 residues in the CDR3. V lost 4 bases, J lost 0 bases, and 10 bases lay in between. Here the CDR3 reads CASSPLSSSYNEQFF. The CDR3 bases are TGTGCCAGCAGCCCCTTGTCGAGCTCCTACAATGAGCAGTTCTTC.